This T cell receptor beta chain was identified in a study of CD8+CD57+ T cells in acquired aplastic anemia. The sample holds a few counts of this clonotype. Patients chosen for sequencing had CD8+CD57+ cells that had expanded, as shown by flow cytometry. V lost 5 bases and J lost 4; bases outside the gene matches: 15. Germline V gene lookup returns CDR1 DFQATT and CDR2 SNEGSKA (reference sequence). The CDR3 runs 17 residues. Researchers used genomic DNA as the template to profile TCR beta VDJ and CDR3. From the reads, TCRdb called clonotypes with MiXCR, one entry per CDR3 protein. This sample has 450,000 to 600,000 distinct CDR3 sequences; under 40% occur once, and the top ten carry nearly 0.85%.

The specimen was sorted CD4+, CD8+, or CD8+CD57+ T cells (not recorded which) from PBMCs. The sequence was collected from a human donor with aplastic anemia. V and J are TRBV20-1 and TRBJ2-5, with 11 bases lining up with TRBD2. CDR3 sequence reads: CSASRPVAGGRAETQYF. In DNA form, the CDR3 reads TGCAGTGCTTCCCGGCCGGTAGCGGGGGGGAGGGCAGAGACCCAGTACTTC.